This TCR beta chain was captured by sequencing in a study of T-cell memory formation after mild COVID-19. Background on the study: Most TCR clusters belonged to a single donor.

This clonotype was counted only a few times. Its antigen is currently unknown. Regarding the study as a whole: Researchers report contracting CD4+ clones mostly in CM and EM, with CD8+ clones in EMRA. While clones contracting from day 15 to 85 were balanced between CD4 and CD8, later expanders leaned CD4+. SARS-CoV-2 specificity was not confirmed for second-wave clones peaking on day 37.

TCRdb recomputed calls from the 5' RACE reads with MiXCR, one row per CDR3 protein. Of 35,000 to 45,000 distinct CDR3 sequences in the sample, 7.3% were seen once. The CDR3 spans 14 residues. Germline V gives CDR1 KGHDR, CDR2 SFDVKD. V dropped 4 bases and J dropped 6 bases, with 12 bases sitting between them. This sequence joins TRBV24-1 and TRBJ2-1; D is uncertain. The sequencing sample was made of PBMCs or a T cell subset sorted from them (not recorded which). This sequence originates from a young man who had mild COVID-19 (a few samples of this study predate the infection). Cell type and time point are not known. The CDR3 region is CATSDSRVTNEQFF. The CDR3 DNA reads TGTGCCACCAGTGACTCTAGGGTAACCAATGAGCAGTTCTTC.